The clone carrying this TCR beta chain appeared a few times. Its specificity is unknown. Construction of TCR beta libraries was performed using quantitative 5'-RACE with molecular barcodes. One entry per CDR3 protein results from TCRdb running MiXCR on the 5' RACE reads. The table lists 300,000 to 400,000 distinct CDR3 sequences, 20% to 25% of them singletons. Trimming removed 5 bases from V and 4 bases from J; junction bases left unmatched: 10. The germline CDR1 and CDR2 sequences are SGHTA and FQGNSA. This CDR3 spans 15 amino acids. This record comes from a study of CD8 T cells in ankylosing spondylitis. General observations from the study: Clones linked to disease were reported to show significant enrichment in matched ankylosing spondylitis synovial fluid. In ankylosing spondylitis blood, a motif of several highly homologous TCR beta variants appeared characteristic. Certain motif variants had earlier appeared in reactive arthritis synovial fluid and blood.

This clonotype was sampled from a male donor with ankylosing spondylitis. The chain links TRBV7-2 to TRBJ1-2; 7 positions match TRBD1. The sample was blood, either unsorted or a sorted T cell fraction (not recorded which). CDR3 residues: CASSHPGRGIYGYTF. The CDR3, as DNA: TGTGCCAGCAGCCATCCGGGCAGGGGGATCTATGGCTACACCTTC.